This T cell receptor (beta chain) was captured by sequencing in a study of T-cell memory formation after mild COVID-19. Study at large: Clusters of TCRs were largely donor specific.

Study findings and constraints: Shrinking CD4+ clones were chiefly CM and EM; CD8+ ones were chiefly EMRA. In pre-infection memory, a portion of responding clones appeared, which suggested that cross-reactive memory joined.

Trimming at V came to 3 bases and at J to 6 bases, leaving 9 bases not matched to a gene. The CDR3 covers 14 residues. Germline V gives CDR1 SGHDT, CDR2 YYEEEE. There are a few counts of this clonotype. Antigen: not known. TCR alpha and TCR beta cDNA libraries carrying sample barcodes and UMIs were produced by 5'RACE using constant-segment primers. TCRdb called the 5' RACE reads again in MiXCR, with one record for every CDR3 protein. The repertoire holds 68,000 or so distinct CDR3 sequences, with approximately 15% as singletons. This TCR derives from an adult woman who had mild COVID-19 (a few samples of this study predate the infection). Cell type and time point are not known. This chain joins TRBV5-6 and TRBJ2-7; 7 bases are a match to TRBD2. Sequencing was done on a sample of PBMCs or a T cell subset sorted from them (not recorded which). The CDR3 loop reads CASSYGLGEVEQYF. In DNA, the CDR3 is TGTGCCAGCAGCTACGGACTAGGGGAGGTCGAGCAGTACTTC.